Presented here are 8 T cell receptor beta chains from one specimen sequenced in a study of blood T cell repertoires in COVID-19. Profiling relied on immunoSEQ multiplex PCR, and the TCRdb table lists in-frame clones only, not all of them. The table records about 130,000 clones, roughly 90% of them present only once. The sequenced sample consisted of peripheral blood. These receptors originate from a man between 50 and 59 years old with active COVID-19.

The chain couples TRBV20-1 to TRBJ2-1, with D perhaps matching TRBD2 (5 bases). Trimming stripped 3 bases from V and 1 base from J, with 10 bases between. The CDR3 covers 14 residues. Germline V gene data show CDR1 as DFQATT and CDR2 as SNEGSKA (reference sequence). For the CDR3, the DNA is TGCAGTGCTAGTCCAACGGGATCCTACAATGAGCAGTTCTTC. This translates into CSASPTGSYNEQFF.

The chain combines TRBV18 with TRBJ1-2; 8 nucleotides line up with TRBD1. CDR1 and CDR2 (germline): KGHSH, LQKENI. V was pared by 5 bases and J by 1 base, with 6 bases of the junction left unmatched. The CDR3 has 15 residues. The CDR3 sequence is CASSTRTGNNYGYTF. The DNA for the CDR3 is TGTGCCAGCTCAACCCGGACAGGGAATAACTATGGCTACACCTTC. Full variable domain (missing parts from reference TRBV18 and TRBJ1-2): NAGVMQNPRHLVRRRGQEARLRCSPMKGHSHVYWYRQLPEEGLKFMVYLQKENIIDESGMPKERFSAEFPKEGPSILRIQQVVRGDSAAYFCASSTRTGNNYGYTFGSGTRLTVV.

The chain has TRBV19 and TRBJ2-1, with 9 bases matching TRBD2. After removal of 1 base from V and 1 base from J, the junction contained 8 bases not matched to a gene. The CDR3 is 18 residues long. Germline V gives CDR1 LNHDA, CDR2 SQIVND (reference sequence). The CDR3 DNA reads TGTGCCAGTAGTATAGCCCTCTTCAGCGGGAGGTCCTACAATGAGCAGTTCTTC. It specifies CASSIALFSGRSYNEQFF.

The CDR3 sequence: CASKKTGTGGLGQYF. For the CDR3, the DNA is TGTGCCAGCAAAAAAACCGGGACAGGGGGCCTGGGGCAGTACTTC. The J gene is TRBJ2-7, the V gene TRBV2; 12 nucleotides agree with TRBD1. This CDR3 has 15 amino acids. V was clipped by 7 bases and J by 9 bases; unmatched bases: 13. CDR1 and CDR2 (germline): SNHLY, FYNNEI.

V usage is TRBV27 and J usage is TRBJ2-1, with 14 nucleotides matching TRBD2. The CDR3 loop spans 19 amino acids. V was clipped by 4 bases and J by 0 bases; unmatched bases: 8. Per germline, CDR1 MNHEY and CDR2 SMNVEV (reference sequence). The CDR3 region has the DNA TGTGCCAGCAGTTCCGGACTAGCGGGGGGCCGCAGCTCCTACAATGAGCAGTTCTTC. Protein sequence: CASSSGLAGGRSSYNEQFF.

This chain joins TRBV5-1 and TRBJ2-5, with 7 nucleotides matching TRBD2. V dropped 3 bases and J dropped 4; count of bases not matched to a gene: 6. The CDR3 is made up of 14 amino acids. The germline CDR1 and CDR2 sequences are SGHRS and YFSETQ. The CDR3 coding sequence is TGCGCCAGCAGCTCTGGTGCTAGCGGAGAGACCCAGTACTTC. Amino acids: CASSSGASGETQYF.

Only one count was recorded for this clone. This rearrangement joins TRBV5-1 to TRBJ2-4, with 7 bases identical to TRBD1. The CDR3 is made up of 13 amino acids. The J segment lost 6 bases and the V segment lost 0 bases, leaving 0 bases of the junction unmatched. Germline values: CDR1 SGHRS, CDR2 YFSETQ. The CDR3 loop is CASSLGQGNIQYF. The CDR3 nucleotides read TGCGCCAGCAGCTTGGGACAGGGAAACATTCAGTACTTC.

The chain links TRBV6-6 to TRBJ2-3; 11 positions match TRBD2. Germline V gene lookup returns CDR1 MNHNY and CDR2 SVGAGI (reference sequence). V lost 5 bases to trimming and J lost 5 bases; unmatched junction nucleotides: 15. There are 18 residues in the CDR3. Written as DNA, the CDR3 is TGTGCCAGCAGTCGTCCCCGAGATAGCGGGAGGGCCGTAGATACGCAGTATTTT. It is translated as CASSRPRDSGRAVDTQYF.